The subject of this entry is one T cell receptor beta chain. Per the original data handling: Reference gene primer amplification gave estimated nucleated cell counts. Sequencing used immunoSEQ multiplex PCR; TCRdb keeps in-frame clones, though not all of them. That table is the source of V, J and clone size, and D and trimming were worked out from the DNA. Of about 340,000 clones listed, 87% were seen once; the top ten hold 6% to 7%. These data are taken from a study of blood T cell repertoires in COVID-19. Study-wide context: Sample material is recorded as cDNA or gDNA derived from T cells, B-cell-depleted T cells, or PBMCs.

The CDR3 has 15 amino acids. Sequenced material: peripheral blood. The gene calls are TRBV21-1 and TRBJ1-5. TRBV21-1 is shown as a pseudogene. The receptor's source is a woman aged 50 to 60 with COVID-19, enrolled during active disease. The CDR3 is CASSVRQLRGGPQHF. Here the CDR3 DNA reads TGTGCCAGCAGCGTACGACAGCTTCGGGGGGGGCCCCAGCATTTT.